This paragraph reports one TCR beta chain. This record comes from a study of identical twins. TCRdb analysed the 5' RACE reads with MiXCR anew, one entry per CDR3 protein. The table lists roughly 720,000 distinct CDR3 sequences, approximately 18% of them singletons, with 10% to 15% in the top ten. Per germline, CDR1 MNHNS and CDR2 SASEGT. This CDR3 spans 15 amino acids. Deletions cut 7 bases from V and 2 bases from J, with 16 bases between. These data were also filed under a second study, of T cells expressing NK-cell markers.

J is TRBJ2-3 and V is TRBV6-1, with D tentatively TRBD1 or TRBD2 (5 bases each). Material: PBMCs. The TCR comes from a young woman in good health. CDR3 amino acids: CASMPTRDHTDTQYF. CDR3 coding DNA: TGTGCCAGCATGCCTACGAGGGACCACACAGATACGCAGTATTTT.